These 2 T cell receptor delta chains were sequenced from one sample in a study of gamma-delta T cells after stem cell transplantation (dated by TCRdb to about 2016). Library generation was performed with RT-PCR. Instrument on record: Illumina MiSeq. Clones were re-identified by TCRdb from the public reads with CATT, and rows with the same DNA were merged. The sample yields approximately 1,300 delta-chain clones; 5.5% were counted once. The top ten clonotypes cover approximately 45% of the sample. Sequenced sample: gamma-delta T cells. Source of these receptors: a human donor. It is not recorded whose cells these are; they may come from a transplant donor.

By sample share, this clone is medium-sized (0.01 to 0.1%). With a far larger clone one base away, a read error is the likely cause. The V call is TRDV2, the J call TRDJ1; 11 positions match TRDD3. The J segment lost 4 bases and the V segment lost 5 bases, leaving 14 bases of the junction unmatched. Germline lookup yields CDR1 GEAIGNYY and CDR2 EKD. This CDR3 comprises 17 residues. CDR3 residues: CACGGLGGGYANDKLIF. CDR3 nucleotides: TGTGCCTGTGGGGGCCTCGGTGGGGGATACGCAAACGATAAACTCATCTTT.

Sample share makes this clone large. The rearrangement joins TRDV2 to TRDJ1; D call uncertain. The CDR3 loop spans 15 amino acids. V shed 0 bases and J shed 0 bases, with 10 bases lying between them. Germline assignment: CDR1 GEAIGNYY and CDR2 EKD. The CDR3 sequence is CACDTVGEYTDKLIF. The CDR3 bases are TGTGCCTGTGACACCGTGGGCGAGTACACCGATAAACTCATCTTT.